The next 26 T cell receptor beta chains were all read from a single sample in a study of blood T cell repertoires in COVID-19. Libraries were prepared by immunoSEQ multiplex PCR; TCRdb keeps only in-frame clonotypes and omits some of them. Of tens of thousands of clones in the sample, more than 75% are singletons; the top ten hold 7.4%. Sequencing was done on a sample of peripheral blood. The source is a human donor with acute or convalescent COVID-19. The donor label of this sample is uncertain.

This clone was observed a few times. The chain employs TRBV5-4 and TRBJ2-3; 9 positions agree with TRBD2. V lost 3 bases to trimming and J lost 0 bases; unmatched junction nucleotides: 2. The CDR3 sequence is 15 residues long. Germline V gene data show CDR1 as SGHNT and CDR2 as YYREEE (reference sequence). The CDR3 coding sequence is TGTGCCAGCAGCTCAGCGGGGGGTAGCACAGATACGCAGTATTTT. Its translation: CASSSAGGSTDTQYF.

This clone is a singleton in its sample. The chain has TRBV12-5 and TRBJ2-7; no reliable D call. Germline-derived CDR1 and CDR2 are LGHNT and FRNRAP. The CDR3 has 12 residues. Between the trimmed V and J ends, which lost 0 bases and 6 bases, there was a span of 6 bases. The CDR3 nucleotides read TGTGCTAGTGGTTTGGTCACCGGCGAGCAGTACTTC. Its translation is CASGLVTGEQYF.

The chain carries TRBV3-1 (or the pseudogene TRBV3-2) and TRBJ2-5, with TRBD2 identical over 8 bases. V was clipped by 4 bases and J by 5 bases; unmatched bases: 9. This CDR3 contains 15 residues. CDR1 LGHDT and CDR2 YNNKEL come from the germline V gene (reference sequence). The CDR3 coding sequence is TGTGCCAGCAGCCTCTATGCGGGGGGTGGGGAGACCCAGTACTTC. Encoded protein: CASSLYAGGGETQYF.

This chain links TRBV19 with TRBJ2-7; TRBD1 might be the D (6 bases). Between the trimmed V and J ends, which lost 5 bases and 7 bases, there was a span of 18 bases. This CDR3 is built from 14 residues. From germline, CDR1 is LNHDA and CDR2 SQIVND (reference sequence). The CDR3 DNA follows: TGTGCCAGTAGTTGGCAGGGGACCCCTCGTGAGCAGTACTTC. As protein: CASSWQGTPREQYF.

This clone is a singleton in its sample. The V call is TRBV9, the J call TRBJ2-5, with D unresolved. CDR1 and CDR2 from the germline V gene are SGDLS and YYNGEE. CDR3 length equals 14 residues. Trimming stripped 0 bases from V and 5 bases from J, with 11 bases between. CDR3 region: CASSVAGSPETQYF. Here the CDR3 DNA reads TGTGCCAGCAGCGTAGCTGGTAGTCCCGAGACCCAGTACTTC.

The rearrangement links TRBV12-3 or TRBV12-4 to TRBJ1-2; 7 bases align to TRBD1. The CDR3 is 13 amino acids. V lost 6 bases, J lost 4 bases, and 5 bases stayed unmatched. The chain's CDR3 is CASRSTGPYGYTF. CDR3 DNA sequence: TGTGCCAGCAGGTCGACAGGGCCCTATGGCTACACCTTC.

The chain employs TRBV9 and TRBJ2-6, with D possibly being TRBD1 (6 bases). CDR3 length: 17 amino acids. Between the trimmed V and J ends, which lost 8 bases and 1 base, there was a span of 19 bases. Germline CDR1 is SGDLS and CDR2 is YYNGEE. CDR3: CARHTTNRDSGANVLTF. The CDR3 DNA reads TGTGCCAGACATACGACCAACAGGGATTCTGGGGCCAACGTCCTGACTTTC.

This clone was counted once. Mismatch with germline at one junction end may stem from a read error. In DNA, the CDR3 is TGCGCCAGAAGTGGGGGGACAGGCAATCAGCCCCAGCATTTT. Translating it yields CARSGGTGNQPQHF. J is TRBJ1-5 and V is TRBV10-2, with TRBD1 identical over 7 bases. Germline V gives CDR1 WSHSY, CDR2 SAAADI. The CDR3 loop spans 14 amino acids.

The chain is built from TRBV7-3 and TRBJ2-7, with 8 positions matching TRBD2. Trimming took 5 bases from V and 7 from J; bases not matched to a gene: 7. CDR1 and CDR2 from the germline V gene are SGHTA and FQGTGA. The CDR3 is 13 amino acids. In DNA form, the CDR3 reads TGTGCCAGCAGCCCCCGGGGGGGCTGGGAGCAGTACTTC. Its translation: CASSPRGGWEQYF.

V usage is TRBV7-2 and J usage is TRBJ1-4; 9 nucleotides agree with TRBD1. This CDR3 spans 15 amino acids. Germline CDR1 is SGHTA and CDR2 is FQGNSA. The V segment lost 1 base and the J segment 8 bases; nucleotides outside the gene matches: 5. CDR3 DNA: TGTGCCAGCAGCTTAGAGGGACAGGGTTTGGAAAAACTGTTTTTT. Translated: CASSLEGQGLEKLFF.

This clone appeared once. This chain links TRBV28 with TRBJ2-5, with 11 bases matching TRBD2. The germline V gene encodes CDR1 MDHEN and CDR2 SYDVKM. The V gene end was trimmed by 5 bases and the J gene end by 4 bases; junction bases not matched to a gene: 12. CDR3 length: 17 amino acids. CDR3: CASSSTSSGGRAETQYF. CDR3 coding DNA: TGTGCCAGCAGTAGTACCTCTAGCGGGGGGAGGGCAGAGACCCAGTACTTC.

This sequence joins TRBV19 and TRBJ1-2; weak D call: TRBD1 (6 bases). CDR1 and CDR2 from the germline V gene are LNHDA and SQIVND (reference sequence). This CDR3 spans 16 amino acids. Trimming cost V 4 bases and J 2 bases, with 17 bases left between them. The CDR3 region is CASSTQGHRKNYGYTF. The CDR3 region has the DNA TGTGCCAGTAGTACTCAGGGACACCGAAAGAACTATGGCTACACCTTC.

This rearrangement joins TRBV6-5 to TRBJ2-2; D might be TRBD1 (6 bases). The CDR3 sequence is 13 residues long. Looked up from germline, CDR1 is MNHEY and CDR2 is SVGAGI. Trimming left V 6 bases short and J 5 bases short, with 10 bases between. The CDR3 region has the DNA TGTGCCAGCAGCACACAGGGAACCGGGGAGCTGTTTTTT. Its protein is CASSTQGTGELFF.

The genes are TRBV6-5 and TRBJ1-6; D is undetermined. Germline V gene sequence: CDR1 MNHEY, CDR2 SVGAGI. Trimming took 0 bases from V and 0 from J, leaving 6 bases between them. The length of the CDR3 is 16 residues. CDR3 in amino acids: CASSYSGDSYNSPLHF. CDR3 nucleotide sequence: TGTGCCAGCAGTTACTCCGGGGACTCCTATAATTCACCCCTCCACTTT.

This clone was seen just once. The chain couples TRBV19 to TRBJ1-1; TRBD1 might be the D (5 bases). From germline, CDR1 is LNHDA and CDR2 SQIVND (reference sequence). V lost 3 bases, J lost 0 bases, and 14 bases lay in between. This CDR3 contains 16 residues. CDR3 region: CASSIQGVVMNTEAFF. In DNA form, the CDR3 reads TGTGCCAGTAGTATTCAAGGGGTAGTAATGAACACTGAAGCTTTCTTT.

The sample holds a few counts of this clone. The chain carries TRBV19 and TRBJ2-7; 10 bases fit TRBD1. This CDR3 contains 16 residues. The trim removed 1 base at V and 5 bases at J, leaving 8 bases unmatched. From germline, CDR1 is LNHDA and CDR2 SQIVND (reference sequence). For the CDR3, the DNA is TGTGCCAGTAGTATAGGTTCCGGGACAGGGGCCAACGAGCAGTACTTC. It codes for CASSIGSGTGANEQYF. The full variable domain, in which reference TRBV19 and TRBJ2-7 provide the parts outside the CDR3, is DGGITQSPKYLFRKEGQNVTLSCEQNLNHDAMYWYRQDPGQGLRLIYYSQIVNDFQKGDIAEGYSVSREKKESFPLTVTSAQKNPTAFYLCASSIGSGTGANEQYFGPGTRLTVT.

The V call is TRBV6-2 or TRBV6-3, the J call TRBJ1-2; 8 nucleotides align to TRBD1. Germline values: CDR1 MNHEY, CDR2 SVGEGT. After removal of 5 bases from V and 2 bases from J, the junction contained 4 bases not matched to a gene. There are 14 residues in the CDR3. The CDR3 region is CASSRRDRNYGYTF. In DNA, the CDR3 is TGTGCCAGCAGTCGCCGGGACAGGAACTATGGCTACACCTTC.

This clone was recorded a few times. The chain carries TRBV7-7 and TRBJ2-5; D may be TRBD2 (5 bases). V lost 2 bases and J 2 bases, leaving 12 bases between the germline ends. The CDR3 is made up of 15 amino acids. From germline, CDR1 is SSHAT and CDR2 FNYEAQ (reference sequence). Here the CDR3 reads CASSLNRGRQETQYF. The DNA for the CDR3 is TGTGCCAGCAGCTTAAACCGGGGTCGTCAAGAGACCCAGTACTTC.

The chain has TRBV7-2 and TRBJ1-3; no clear D. CDR3 length: 17 amino acids. CDR1 and CDR2 (germline): SGHTA, FQGNSA. The ends were cut back, 5 bases at V and 3 bases at J, with 20 bases in the middle. This CDR3 is CASSPRLLGRVGNTIYF. The CDR3 DNA reads as TGTGCCAGCAGCCCCCGACTTTTAGGGAGGGTTGGAAACACCATATATTTT.

Comment on this clone: The sample has other DNA sequences that encode this CDR3 too. V usage is TRBV30 and J usage is TRBJ2-7, with TRBD1 identical over 7 bases. With 2 bases clipped from V and 4 bases from J, the junction kept 2 bases outside the gene matches. The CDR3 is made up of 12 amino acids. Per the germline V gene, CDR1 is GTSNPN and CDR2 is SVGIG (reference sequence). The CDR3 region has the DNA TGTGCCTGGAGTCCACAGGGGTACGAGCAGTACTTC. Its protein product is CAWSPQGYEQYF. The full variable domain, rest sourced from reference TRBV30 and TRBJ2-7, is SQTIHQWPATLVQPVGSPLSLECTVEGTSNPNLYWYRQAAGRGLQLLFYSVGIGQISSEVPQNLSASRPQDRQFILSSKKLLLSDSGFYLCAWSPQGYEQYFGPGTRLTVT.

This chain joins TRBV28 and TRBJ1-2; the D gene is possibly TRBD1 (6 bases). The CDR3 contains 11 residues. V gave up 6 bases and J gave up 7 bases, with 9 bases separating them. Germline CDR1 is MDHEN and CDR2 is SYDVKM. In DNA, the CDR3 is TGTGCCAGCAGGAGGGGGTTTGGCTACACCTTC. This encodes CASRRGFGYTF.

This clone has just one count. The genes are TRBV5-1 and TRBJ2-7, with 8 bases aligning to TRBD1. The ends lost 4 bases at V and 2 bases at J; junction bases unmatched: 23. Germline loops: CDR1 SGHRS, CDR2 YFSETQ. This CDR3 has 20 residues. CDR3 coding DNA: TGCGCCAGCAGCGCACTGAAACCGGGACAGGCAGATAGTCGGGCCTACGAGCAGTACTTC. It is translated as CASSALKPGQADSRAYEQYF.

The genes are TRBV4-1 and TRBJ2-2; TRBD1 might be the D (6 bases). This CDR3 has 16 amino acids. V lost 0 bases, J lost 3 bases, and 11 bases lay in between. Looked up from germline, CDR1 is MGHRA and CDR2 is YSYEKL. CDR3 in DNA: TGCGCCAGCAGCCAAGAATACAGGGTGGACACCGGGGAGCTGTTTTTT. Amino acid sequence: CASSQEYRVDTGELFF.

The chain employs TRBV3-1 (or the pseudogene TRBV3-2) and TRBJ2-1; TRBD2 agrees at 13 bases. This CDR3 is built from 15 residues. Germline V gives CDR1 LGHDT, CDR2 YNNKEL (reference sequence). Trimming took 2 bases from V and 15 from J; bases not matched to a gene: 10. The DNA for the CDR3 is TGTGCCAGCAGCCAAAGAGGACTAGCGGGGGTCGTGGGGTTCTTC. Its translation: CASSQRGLAGVVGFF.

The rearrangement joins TRBV28 to TRBJ2-7; the match to TRBD1 covers 11 bases. Germline V gene sequence: CDR1 MDHEN, CDR2 SYDVKM. V trimming: 8 bases; J trimming: 3 bases; junction bases outside the gene matches: 9. CDR3 length equals 15 residues. CDR3 DNA: TGTGCCAGCTTCACCCAAGGGACAGGGGGCTACGAGCAGTACTTC. Amino acids: CASFTQGTGGYEQYF. Full variable domain (outside the CDR3, taken from reference TRBV28 and TRBJ2-7): DVKVTQSSRYLVKRTGEKVFLECVQDMDHENMFWYRQDPGLGLRLIYFSYDVKMKEKGDIPEGYSVSREKKERFSLILESASTNQTSMYLCASFTQGTGGYEQYFGPGTRLTVT.

This sequence joins TRBV6-6 and TRBJ1-5, with 9 nucleotides matching TRBD1. This CDR3 is built from 14 residues. The ends lost 8 bases at V and 5 bases at J; junction bases unmatched: 7. The V gene's germline CDR1 is MNHNY and CDR2 SVGAGI (reference sequence). DNA for the CDR3: TGTGCCAGCCTCGGGACAGGGATCGATCAGCCCCAGCATTTT. Protein product: CASLGTGIDQPQHF.